Below, 10 T cell receptor beta chains from the same sample are listed, as sequenced in a study of cytomegalovirus exposure and HLA in healthy donors. With 60 Vbeta and 13 Jbeta primers, the PCR was carried out. Libraries were prepared by immunoSEQ multiplex PCR; TCRdb keeps only in-frame clonotypes and omits some of them. The sample yields approximately 110,000 clones, about 74% seen once. What was sequenced was PBMCs. These receptors came from a man aged 25 to 40 in good health and CMV-seropositive.

The rearrangement links TRBV10-2 to TRBJ2-3, with 10 bases lining up with TRBD2. The germline V gene encodes CDR1 WSHSY and CDR2 SAAADI. The CDR3 totals 16 residues. With 6 bases clipped from V and 4 bases from J, the junction kept 10 bases outside the gene matches. CDR3 DNA: TGCGCCAGCAGCGGAAGCGGGGGGGCCGGGGCAGATACGCAGTATTTT. Translated, it gives CASSGSGGAGADTQYF.

V gene TRBV7-9 combines with J gene TRBJ1-1, with no clear D. The V end was cut by 0 bases, the J end by 4 bases, with 15 bases between. Looked up from germline, CDR1 is SEHNR and CDR2 is FQNEAQ (reference sequence). This CDR3 comprises 16 residues. CDR3 sequence reads: CASSLAAGKGRTEAFF. CDR3 in DNA: TGTGCCAGCAGCTTAGCAGCCGGGAAAGGACGCACTGAAGCTTTCTTT.

The chain recombines TRBV14 with TRBJ2-1, with 9 bases fitting TRBD1. CDR1 SGHDN and CDR2 FVKESK come from the germline V gene. The CDR3 length is 16 residues. The junction had 7 bases not matched to a gene; V was cut back by 2 bases and J by 5 bases. The CDR3 loop reads CASSQKQGALDNEQFF. The CDR3 region has the DNA TGTGCCAGCAGCCAAAAACAGGGGGCGCTGGACAATGAGCAGTTCTTC. Based on the CDR3 plus reference TRBV14 and TRBJ2-1, the full variable domain is EAGVTQFPSHSVIEKGQTVTLRCDPISGHDNLYWYRRVMGKEIKFLLHFVKESKQDESGMPNNRFLAERTGGTYSTLKVQPAELEDSGVYFCASSQKQGALDNEQFFGPGTRLTVL.

The chain carries TRBV7-2 and TRBJ2-3, with a possible D match to TRBD1 (6 bases). Germline CDR1 SGHTA, CDR2 FQGNSA. The CDR3 totals 14 residues. Trimming pared 3 bases from V and 4 bases from J, leaving 11 bases between. DNA for the CDR3: TGTGCCAGCAGCTTCTCACAGGGATCAGATACGCAGTATTTT. Its protein is CASSFSQGSDTQYF.

This clone was detected once. The gene calls are TRBV6-1 and TRBJ2-5; 10 nucleotides align to TRBD2. V lost 2 bases and J lost 5; bases outside the gene matches: 11. The CDR3 loop spans 17 amino acids. The V gene's germline CDR1 is MNHNS and CDR2 SASEGT. Here the CDR3 DNA reads TGTGCCAGCAGTGAATCGTTAGCGGGGGGAGCTGGGGAGACCCAGTACTTC. Translation gives CASSESLAGGAGETQYF.

The V gene is TRBV5-1, the J gene TRBJ1-1, with D hard to call. Germline V gene data show CDR1 as SGHRS and CDR2 as YFSETQ. The ends were cut back, 4 bases at V and 1 base at J, with 8 bases in the middle. This CDR3 is 13 amino acids long. DNA of the CDR3: TGCGCCAGCAGCCCCGCGCCGAACACTGAAGCTTTCTTT. This codes for CASSPAPNTEAFF. The variable domain in full, with the rest retrieved from reference TRBV5-1 and TRBJ1-1, is KAGVTQTPRYLIKTRGQQVTLSCSPISGHRSVSWYQQTPGQGLQFLFEYFSETQRNKGNFPGRFSGRQFSNSRSEMNVSTLELGDSALYLCASSPAPNTEAFFGQGTRLTVV.

The rearrangement links TRBV28 to TRBJ1-1; 9 positions match TRBD1. CDR1 is MDHEN, CDR2 SYDVKM, per germline. Trimming at V came to 6 bases and at J to 6 bases, leaving 14 bases not matched to a gene. The CDR3 extends over 16 amino acids. CDR3 sequence reads: CASSTYGTGLNPEAFF. DNA for the CDR3: TGTGCCAGCAGCACCTACGGGACAGGGCTTAACCCTGAAGCTTTCTTT. The full variable domain, rest sourced from reference TRBV28 and TRBJ1-1, is DVKVTQSSRYLVKRTGEKVFLECVQDMDHENMFWYRQDPGLGLRLIYFSYDVKMKEKGDIPEGYSVSREKKERFSLILESASTNQTSMYLCASSTYGTGLNPEAFFGQGTRLTVV.

This clone was seen ten or more times. This chain connects TRBV9 to TRBJ2-1; D may be TRBD2 (6 bases). V was pared by 3 bases and J by 9 bases, with 16 bases between. The CDR3 has 14 amino acids. Germline V lookup: CDR1 SGDLS, CDR2 YYNGEE. The CDR3 loop is CASSASPGGTEQFF. The CDR3 DNA sequence: TGTGCCAGCAGCGCCAGCCCCGGGGGTACTGAGCAGTTCTTC.

J is TRBJ2-7 and V is TRBV7-2; D might be TRBD1 (6 bases). CDR3 size: 14 residues. Germline V gene lookup returns CDR1 SGHTA and CDR2 FQGNSA. V lost 4 bases and J 5 bases, leaving 15 bases between the germline ends. The CDR3 DNA is TGTGCCAGCAGCTCCCGACAGGCAGGGGACGAGCAGTACTTC. Translating it yields CASSSRQAGDEQYF.

This clone was seen a handful of times. The chain couples TRBV19 to TRBJ1-5; D is ambiguous. Germline assignment: CDR1 LNHDA and CDR2 SQIVND (reference sequence). The CDR3 runs to 14 residues. The V end lost 9 bases, the J end lost 3 bases, and 15 bases lay between the germline ends. CDR3 nucleotides: TGTGCCAGCACGGGAGGGAGTATCAATCAGCCCCAGCATTTT. Translated: CASTGGSINQPQHF.